The present TCR beta chain was sequenced within a study of blood T cell repertoires in COVID-19. CDR1 is GTSNPN and CDR2 is SVGIG in the germline V gene (reference sequence). V dropped 2 bases and J dropped 10; count of bases not matched to a gene: 5. This CDR3 spans 13 amino acids. Participant age was roughly 18 to 100 years, and participants resided in roughly 25 US areas. In the original analysis: Cell counts per sample came from amplifying reference gene primers. Clones were sequenced by immunoSEQ multiplex PCR, and TCRdb holds only the in-frame ones, with some missing. V and J calls plus clone size are reproduced from that table; the DNA served to infer D and trimming. This sample has around 170,000 clones, with about 90% found just once.

The chain carries TRBV30 and TRBJ1-4; 9 bases are a match to TRBD1. The source of this sequence is a woman aged 50 to 60 who had recovered from COVID-19. What was sequenced was PBMCs or T cells enriched from blood (not recorded which). CDR3 coding DNA: TGTGCCTGGAGTACAGGGGGCAGAGGAAAACTGTTTTTT. Its protein is CAWSTGGRGKLFF.